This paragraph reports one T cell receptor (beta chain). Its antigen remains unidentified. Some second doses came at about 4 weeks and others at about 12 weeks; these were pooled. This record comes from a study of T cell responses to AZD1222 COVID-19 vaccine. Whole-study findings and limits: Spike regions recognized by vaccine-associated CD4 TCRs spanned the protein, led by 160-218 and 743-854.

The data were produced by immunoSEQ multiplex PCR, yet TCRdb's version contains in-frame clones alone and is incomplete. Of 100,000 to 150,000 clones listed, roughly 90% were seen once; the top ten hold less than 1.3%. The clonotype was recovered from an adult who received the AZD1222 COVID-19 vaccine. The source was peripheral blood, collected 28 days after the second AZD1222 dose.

CDR3 residues: CASSYSIGQGRLHF. CDR3 sequence (DNA): TGTGCCAGCAGTTACTCAATCGGACAGGGCCGTTTACATTTT. The chain joins TRBV6-5 to TRBJ1-5, with TRBD1 matching over 8 bases. Germline CDR1 MNHEY, CDR2 SVGAGI. This CDR3 has 14 amino acids. Trimming at V came to 0 bases and at J to 16 bases, leaving 11 bases not matched to a gene.